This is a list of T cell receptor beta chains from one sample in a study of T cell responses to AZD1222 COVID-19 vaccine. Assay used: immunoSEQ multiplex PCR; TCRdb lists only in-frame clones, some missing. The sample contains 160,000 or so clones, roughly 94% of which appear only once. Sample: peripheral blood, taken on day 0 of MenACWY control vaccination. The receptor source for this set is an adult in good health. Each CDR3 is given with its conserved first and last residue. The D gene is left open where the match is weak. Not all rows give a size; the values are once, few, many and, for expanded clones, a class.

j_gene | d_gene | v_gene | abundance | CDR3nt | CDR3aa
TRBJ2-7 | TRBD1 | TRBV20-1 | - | TGCAGTGCTAGTGACCGGGACAGGGGCACCTACGAGCAGTACTTC | CSASDRDRGTYEQYF
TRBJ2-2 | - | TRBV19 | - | TGTGCCAGTAACCGGGAAAGGATTGGCGGGGAGCTGTTTTTT | CASNRERIGGELFF
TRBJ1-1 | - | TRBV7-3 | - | TGTGCCAGCAGCTGGGGGGCCCAAAGCACTGAAGCTTTCTTT | CASSWGAQSTEAFF
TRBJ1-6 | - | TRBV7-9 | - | TGTGCCAGCAGCCCGGGACGGGCCTATAATTCACCCCTCCACTTT | CASSPGRAYNSPLHF
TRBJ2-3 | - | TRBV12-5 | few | TGTGCTAGTGGTTTGTCCTCCTCAGGGACAGATACGCAGTATTTT | CASGLSSSGTDTQYF
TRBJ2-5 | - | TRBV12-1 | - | TGTGCCAGCAGCTTTGAAGGGACTAGCGGGGATGGGGGCCAAGAGACCCAGTACTTC | CASSFEGTSGDGGQETQYF
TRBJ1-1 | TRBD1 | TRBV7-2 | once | TGTGCCAGCAGCTTTCATCCGGGACAGGGGGCTTTTGGTGAAGCTTTCTTT | CASSFHPGQGAFGEAFF
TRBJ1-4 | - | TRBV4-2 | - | TGTGCCAGCAGCCAAGGTGCAACTAATGAAAAACTGTTTTTT | CASSQGATNEKLFF
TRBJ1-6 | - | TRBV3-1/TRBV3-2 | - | TGTGCCAGCAGCTTCGACCCCGGACAGCGGAATTCACCCCTCCACTTT | CASSFDPGQRNSPLHF
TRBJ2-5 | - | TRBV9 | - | TGTGCCAGCAGCGTAGGACCGGCCCAAGAGACCCAGTACTTC | CASSVGPAQETQYF
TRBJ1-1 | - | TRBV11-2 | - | TGTGCCAGCAACCCAGAGGGGAGGGCGGAAGCTTTCTTT | CASNPEGRAEAFF
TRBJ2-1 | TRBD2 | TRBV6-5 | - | TGTGCCAGCAGTTACACCCGAGCGGGAGGTAATGAGCAGTTCTTC | CASSYTRAGGNEQFF
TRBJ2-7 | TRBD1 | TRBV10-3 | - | TGTGCCATCAGTGAGTCGCCGGACAGGGAAAGCGAGCAGTACTTC | CAISESPDRESEQYF
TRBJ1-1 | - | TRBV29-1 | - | TGCAGCGTCTTGGGGGTAAGAGCTGAAGCTTTCTTT | CSVLGVRAEAFF
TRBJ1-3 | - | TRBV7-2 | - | TGTGCCAGCAGCTTCCAGGAAGGAAACACCATATATTTT | CASSFQEGNTIYF
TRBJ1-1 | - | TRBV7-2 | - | TGTGCCAGCAGCTCCGTAGGTTACACTGAAGCTTTCTTT | CASSSVGYTEAFF
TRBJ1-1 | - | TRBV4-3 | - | TGCGCCAGCAGCCAAGATAGCGGGGGGCACACTGAAGCTTTCTTT | CASSQDSGGHTEAFF
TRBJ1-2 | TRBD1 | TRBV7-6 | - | TGTGCCAGCAGCCCCCGGGCAGGGGGCAACTATGGCTACACCTTC | CASSPRAGGNYGYTF
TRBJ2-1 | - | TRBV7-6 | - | TGTGCCAGCAGCTTAGCGCGCGTGGGCTCCTACAATGAGCAGTTCTTC | CASSLARVGSYNEQFF
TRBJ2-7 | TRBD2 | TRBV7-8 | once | TGTGCCAGCAGTTCCCTAGCGGGAGCGTCCTACGAGCAGTACTTC | CASSSLAGASYEQYF
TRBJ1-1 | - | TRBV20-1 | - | TGCAGTGCTAGAAGGGAGGCTGAAGCTTTCTTT | CSARREAEAFF
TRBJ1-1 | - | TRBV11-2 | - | TGTGCCAGCAGCCTTGTAGGGAGGGACACTGAAGCTTTCTTT | CASSLVGRDTEAFF
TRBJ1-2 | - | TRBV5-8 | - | TGTGCCAGCAGCTTGGCCAGGAACGCCGTCCCCCTCGGTGGCTACACCTTC | CASSLARNAVPLGGYTF
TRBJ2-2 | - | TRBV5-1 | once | TGCGCCAGCAGCTTGGCCATCGACACCGGGGAGCTGTTTTTT | CASSLAIDTGELFF
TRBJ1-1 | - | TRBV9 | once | TGTGCCAGCAGCGGGCCCCACATGAACACTGAAGCTTTCTTT | CASSGPHMNTEAFF
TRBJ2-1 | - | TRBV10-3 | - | TGTGCCATCGGGGGGACCCGAGGCAATGAGCAGTTCTTC | CAIGGTRGNEQFF
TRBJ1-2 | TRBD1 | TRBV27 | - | TGTGCCAGCAGTTTATTGGCCCTGGGACAGGGGTTTGTGGGCTACACCTTC | CASSLLALGQGFVGYTF
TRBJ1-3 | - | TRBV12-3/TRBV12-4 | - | TGTGCCAGCGGCCGTAACACCATATATTTT | CASGRNTIYF
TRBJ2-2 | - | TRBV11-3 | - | TGTGCCAGCAGCTTAGATGCCCGTACGACCGGGGAGCTGTTTTTT | CASSLDARTTGELFF
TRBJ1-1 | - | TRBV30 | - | TGTGCCTGGAGTGCAGGTAGGGGCACTGAAGCTTTCTTT | CAWSAGRGTEAFF
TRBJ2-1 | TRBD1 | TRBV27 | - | TGTGCCAGCAGTTTAACAGGGGGCGGCAATGAGCAGTTCTTC | CASSLTGGGNEQFF
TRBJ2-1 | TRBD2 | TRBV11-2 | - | TGTGCCAGCAGCCCCATTAGCGGGAGGGACTACAATGAGCAGTTCTTC | CASSPISGRDYNEQFF
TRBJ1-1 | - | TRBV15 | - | TGTGCCACCAGCAGAGATTCGGACAGAAACACTGAAGCTTTCTTT | CATSRDSDRNTEAFF
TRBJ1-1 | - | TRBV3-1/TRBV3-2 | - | TGTGCCAGCAGCCAAGACGCCTACACTGAAGCTTTCTTT | CASSQDAYTEAFF
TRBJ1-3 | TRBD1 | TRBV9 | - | TGTGCCAGCAGCGGGACAGGGGGTCCCAACACCATATATTTT | CASSGTGGPNTIYF
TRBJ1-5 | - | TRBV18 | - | TGTGCCAGCTCACCACTCCCGATTACAAGGCCCCAGCATTTT | CASSPLPITRPQHF